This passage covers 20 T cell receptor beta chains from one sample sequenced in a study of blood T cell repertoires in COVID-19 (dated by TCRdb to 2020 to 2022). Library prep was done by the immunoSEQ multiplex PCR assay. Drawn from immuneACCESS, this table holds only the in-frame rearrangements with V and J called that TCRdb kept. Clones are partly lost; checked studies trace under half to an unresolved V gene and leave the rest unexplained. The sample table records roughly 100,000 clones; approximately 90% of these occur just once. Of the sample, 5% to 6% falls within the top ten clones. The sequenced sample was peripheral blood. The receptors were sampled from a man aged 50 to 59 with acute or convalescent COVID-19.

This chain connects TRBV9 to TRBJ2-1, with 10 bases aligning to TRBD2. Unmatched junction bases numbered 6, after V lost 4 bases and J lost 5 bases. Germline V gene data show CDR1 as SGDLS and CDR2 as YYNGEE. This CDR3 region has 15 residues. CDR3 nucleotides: TGTGCCAGCAGCCCGGGACTAGCGCCGAACAATGAGCAGTTCTTC. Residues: CASSPGLAPNNEQFF.

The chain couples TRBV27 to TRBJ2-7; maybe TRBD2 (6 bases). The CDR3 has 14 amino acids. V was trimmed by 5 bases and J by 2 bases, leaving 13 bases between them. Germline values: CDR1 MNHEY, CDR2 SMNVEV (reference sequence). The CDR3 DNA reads TGTGCCAGCAGTGTGGGGACTCTGACCTACGAGCAGTACTTC. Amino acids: CASSVGTLTYEQYF.

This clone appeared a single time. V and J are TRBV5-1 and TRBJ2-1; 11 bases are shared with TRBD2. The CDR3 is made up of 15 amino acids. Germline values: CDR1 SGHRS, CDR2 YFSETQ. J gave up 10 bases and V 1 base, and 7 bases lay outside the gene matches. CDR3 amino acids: CASSLQLAGVREQFF. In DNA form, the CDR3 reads TGCGCCAGCAGCTTGCAACTAGCGGGAGTGCGGGAGCAGTTCTTC.

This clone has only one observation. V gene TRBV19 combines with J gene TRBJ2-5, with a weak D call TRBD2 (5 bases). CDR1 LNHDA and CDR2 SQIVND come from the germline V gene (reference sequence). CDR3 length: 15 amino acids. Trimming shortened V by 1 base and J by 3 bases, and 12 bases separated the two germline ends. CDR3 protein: CASSIGGPGEETQYF. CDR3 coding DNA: TGTGCCAGTAGTATAGGCGGGCCCGGAGAAGAGACCCAGTACTTC.

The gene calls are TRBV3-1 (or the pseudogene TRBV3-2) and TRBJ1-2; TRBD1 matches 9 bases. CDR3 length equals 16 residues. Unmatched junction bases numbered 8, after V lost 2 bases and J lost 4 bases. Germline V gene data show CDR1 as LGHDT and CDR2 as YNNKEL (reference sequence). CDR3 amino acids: CASSQNWDRVGYGYTF. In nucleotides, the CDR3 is TGTGCCAGCAGCCAAAATTGGGACAGGGTGGGCTATGGCTACACCTTC.

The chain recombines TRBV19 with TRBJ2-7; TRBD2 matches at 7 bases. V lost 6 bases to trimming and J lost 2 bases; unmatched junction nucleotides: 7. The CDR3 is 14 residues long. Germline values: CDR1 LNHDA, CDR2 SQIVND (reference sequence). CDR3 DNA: TGTGCCAGTAGCCAAAGCGGGACGACCTACGAGCAGTACTTC. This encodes CASSQSGTTYEQYF.

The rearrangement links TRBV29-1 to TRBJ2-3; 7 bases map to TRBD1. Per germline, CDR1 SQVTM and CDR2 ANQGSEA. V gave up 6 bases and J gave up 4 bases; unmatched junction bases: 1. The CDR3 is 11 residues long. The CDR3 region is CSVQGADTQYF. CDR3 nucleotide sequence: TGCAGCGTGCAGGGGGCAGATACGCAGTATTTT.

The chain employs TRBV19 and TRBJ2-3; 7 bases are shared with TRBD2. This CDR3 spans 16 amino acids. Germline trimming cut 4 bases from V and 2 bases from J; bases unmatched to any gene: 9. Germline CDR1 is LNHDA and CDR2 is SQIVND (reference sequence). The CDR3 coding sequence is TGTGCCAGTAGTAGCGGTCTGCGGGGGTCCACAGATACGCAGTATTTT. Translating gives CASSSGLRGSTDTQYF. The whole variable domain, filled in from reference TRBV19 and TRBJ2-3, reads DGGITQSPKYLFRKEGQNVTLSCEQNLNHDAMYWYRQDPGQGLRLIYYSQIVNDFQKGDIAEGYSVSREKKESFPLTVTSAQKNPTAFYLCASSSGLRGSTDTQYFGPGTRLTVL.

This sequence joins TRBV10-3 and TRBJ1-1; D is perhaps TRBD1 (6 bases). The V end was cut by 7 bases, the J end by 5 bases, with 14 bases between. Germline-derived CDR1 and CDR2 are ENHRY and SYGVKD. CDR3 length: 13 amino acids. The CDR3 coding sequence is TGTGCCATCAACCGGGACATGTCAACTGAAGCTTTCTTT. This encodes CAINRDMSTEAFF.

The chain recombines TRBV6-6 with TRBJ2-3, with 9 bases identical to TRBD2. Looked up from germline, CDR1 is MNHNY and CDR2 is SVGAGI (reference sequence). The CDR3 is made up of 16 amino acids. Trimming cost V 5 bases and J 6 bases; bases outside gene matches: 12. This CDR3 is CASSLRGSGSGDTQYF. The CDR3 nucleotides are TGTGCCAGCAGTCTTCGGGGTAGCGGGAGCGGGGATACGCAGTATTTT.

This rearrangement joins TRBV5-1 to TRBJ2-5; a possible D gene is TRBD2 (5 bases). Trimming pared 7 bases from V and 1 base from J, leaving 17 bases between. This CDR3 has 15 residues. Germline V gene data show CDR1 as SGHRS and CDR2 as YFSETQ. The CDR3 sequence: CASRWTLTSQETQYF. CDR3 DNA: TGCGCCAGCCGCTGGACGCTTACTAGCCAAGAGACCCAGTACTTC.

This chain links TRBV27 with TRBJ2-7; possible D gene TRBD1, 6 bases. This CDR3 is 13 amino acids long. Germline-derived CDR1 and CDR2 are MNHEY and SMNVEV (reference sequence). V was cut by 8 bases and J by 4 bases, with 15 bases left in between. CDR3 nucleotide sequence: TGTGCCAGCCCCGGGACAAAGGAGTACGAGCAGTACTTC. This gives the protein CASPGTKEYEQYF.

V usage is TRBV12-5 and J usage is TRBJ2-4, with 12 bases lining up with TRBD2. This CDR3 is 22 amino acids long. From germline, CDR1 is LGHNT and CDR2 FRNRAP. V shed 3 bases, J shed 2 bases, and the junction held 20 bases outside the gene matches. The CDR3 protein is CASGFSMRKTSGSGGTKNIQYF. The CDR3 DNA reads TGTGCTAGTGGTTTCAGCATGAGGAAGACTAGCGGGAGCGGGGGGACCAAAAACATTCAGTACTTC. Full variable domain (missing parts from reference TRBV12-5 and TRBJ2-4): DARVTQTPRHKVTEMGQEVTMRCQPILGHNTVFWYRQTMMQGLELLAYFRNRAPLDDSGMPKDRFSAEMPDATLATLKIQPSEPRDSAVYFCASGFSMRKTSGSGGTKNIQYFGAGTRLSVL.

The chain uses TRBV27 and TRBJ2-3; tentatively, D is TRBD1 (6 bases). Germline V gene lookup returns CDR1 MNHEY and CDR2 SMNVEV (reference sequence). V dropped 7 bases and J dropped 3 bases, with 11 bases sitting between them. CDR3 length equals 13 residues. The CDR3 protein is CASKLQGTDTQYF. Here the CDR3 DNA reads TGTGCCAGCAAACTCCAGGGGACAGATACGCAGTATTTT.

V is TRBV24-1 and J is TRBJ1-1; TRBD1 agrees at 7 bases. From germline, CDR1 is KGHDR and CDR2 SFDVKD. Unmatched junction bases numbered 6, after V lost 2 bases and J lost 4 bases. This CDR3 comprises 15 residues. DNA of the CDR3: TGTGCCACCAGTGATTCGGGACAGAAAGGCACTGAAGCTTTCTTT. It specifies CATSDSGQKGTEAFF.

The CDR3 loop reads CASSESGRVNEQFF. In DNA form, the CDR3 reads TGTGCCAGCAGTGAGAGCGGGAGGGTTAATGAGCAGTTCTTC. The chain uses TRBV2 and TRBJ2-1; TRBD2 agrees at 10 bases. Germline loops: CDR1 SNHLY, CDR2 FYNNEI. CDR3 length: 14 residues. Unmatched junction bases numbered 3, after V lost 3 bases and J lost 7 bases.

The CDR3 sequence is CASSLAVSNSGNTIYF. Written as DNA, the CDR3 is TGTGCCAGCAGCTTAGCGGTTTCGAACTCTGGAAACACCATATATTTT. The chain joins TRBV11-3 to TRBJ1-3; D gene unclear. This CDR3 is 16 amino acids long. The germline V and J ends were trimmed by 1 base and 0 bases, with 10 bases remaining between them. CDR1 and CDR2 (germline): SGHNT, YENEEA.

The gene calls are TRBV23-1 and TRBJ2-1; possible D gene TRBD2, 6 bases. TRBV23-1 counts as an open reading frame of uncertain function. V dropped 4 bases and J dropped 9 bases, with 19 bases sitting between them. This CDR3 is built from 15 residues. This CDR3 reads CASSPRGRATSEQFF. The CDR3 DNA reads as TGCGCCAGCAGTCCCCGTGGCAGGGCGACTAGTGAGCAGTTCTTC.

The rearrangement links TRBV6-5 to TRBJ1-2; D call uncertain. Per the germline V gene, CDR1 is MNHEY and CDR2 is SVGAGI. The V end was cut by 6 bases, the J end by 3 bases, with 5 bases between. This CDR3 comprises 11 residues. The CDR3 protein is CASRRDYGYTF. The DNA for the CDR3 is TGTGCCAGCAGACGGGACTATGGCTACACCTTC.

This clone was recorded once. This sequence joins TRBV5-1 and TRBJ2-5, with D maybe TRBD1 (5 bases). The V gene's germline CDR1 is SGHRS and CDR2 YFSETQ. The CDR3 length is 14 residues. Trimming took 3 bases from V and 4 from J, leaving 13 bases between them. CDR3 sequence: CASSYGAQLETQYF. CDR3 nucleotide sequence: TGCGCCAGCAGCTATGGGGCACAGCTAGAGACCCAGTACTTC. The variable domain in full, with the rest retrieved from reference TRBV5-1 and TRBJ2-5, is KAGVTQTPRYLIKTRGQQVTLSCSPISGHRSVSWYQQTPGQGLQFLFEYFSETQRNKGNFPGRFSGRQFSNSRSEMNVSTLELGDSALYLCASSYGAQLETQYFGPGTRLLVL.